Here is one T cell receptor (beta chain) with its context. Its target is not known. Germline V gene lookup returns CDR1 SGHTA and CDR2 FQGNSA. V dropped 5 bases and J dropped 2; count of bases not matched to a gene: 10. The length of the CDR3 is 16 residues. The data are from a study of siplizumab effects on memory and regulatory T cells. Findings and caveats of the study: Naive or memory phenotype assignment was not possible for roughly 75-95% of proliferating CD4+ or CD8+ clones. The naive T cell population seemed more diverse than memory cells and seemed a major contributor to the alloresponse. For siplizumab cultures, the suppressive function of their proliferating Tregs was not confirmed.

Each sample yielded about 96,000 assayed TCR templates. Some clones are missing from TCRdb's copy, which holds only in-frame ones; the method was immunoSEQ multiplex PCR. The table has 90,000 to 150,000 clones, about 93% seen once. This receptor was identified in a human donor in good health. Sequences were obtained from non-Treg CD4+ T cells sorted from blood. V and J are TRBV7-2 and TRBJ2-5; TRBD2 agrees at 8 bases. CDR3 sequence reads: CASSPQASGSQETQYF. CDR3 bases: TGTGCCAGCAGCCCTCAAGCGAGCGGGAGTCAAGAGACCCAGTACTTC.